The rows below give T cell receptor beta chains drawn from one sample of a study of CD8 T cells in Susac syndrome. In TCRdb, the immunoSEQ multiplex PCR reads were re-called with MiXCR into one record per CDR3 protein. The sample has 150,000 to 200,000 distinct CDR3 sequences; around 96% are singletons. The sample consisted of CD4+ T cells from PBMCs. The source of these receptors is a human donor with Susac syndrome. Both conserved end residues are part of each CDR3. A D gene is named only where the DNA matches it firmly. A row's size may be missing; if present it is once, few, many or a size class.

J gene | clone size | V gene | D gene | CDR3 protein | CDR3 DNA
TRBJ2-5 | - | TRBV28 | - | CASSTPAAETQYF | TGTGCCAGCAGCACCCCGGCGGCGGAGACCCAGTACTTC
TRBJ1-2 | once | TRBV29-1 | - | CSVVFADYGYTF | TGCAGCGTTGTTTTTGCTGACTATGGCTACACCTTC
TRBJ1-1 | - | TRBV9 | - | CASSVDPGGTEAFF | TGTGCCAGCAGCGTAGATCCGGGAGGGACTGAAGCTTTCTTT
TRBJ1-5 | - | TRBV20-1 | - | CSAPGGLDVNQPQHF | TGCAGTGCTCCCGGGGGACTCGACGTCAATCAGCCCCAGCATTTT
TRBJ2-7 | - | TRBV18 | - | CASSPPVEAYEQYF | TGTGCCAGCTCACCCCCGGTAGAAGCCTACGAGCAGTACTTC
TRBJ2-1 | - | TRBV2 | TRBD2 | CASSKTSGSLNEQFF | TGTGCCAGCAGTAAGACTAGCGGGAGTCTCAATGAGCAGTTCTTC
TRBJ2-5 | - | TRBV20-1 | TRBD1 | CSALGQGGGRETQYF | TGCAGTGCCCTGGGACAGGGGGGGGGTCGAGAGACCCAGTACTTC
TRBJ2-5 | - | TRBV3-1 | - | CASSQVGLEVAETQYF | TGTGCCAGCAGCCAAGTAGGTTTAGAAGTTGCAGAGACCCAGTACTTC
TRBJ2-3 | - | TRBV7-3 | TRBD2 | CASSQTGGTQYF | TGTGCCAGCAGCCAAACGGGGGGTACGCAGTATTTT
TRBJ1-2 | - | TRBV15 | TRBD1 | CATSRGQTGGLHYGYTF | TGTGCCACCAGCAGAGGTCAGACAGGGGGTCTCCACTATGGCTACACCTTC
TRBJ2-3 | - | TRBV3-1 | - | CASSLNLLPTDTQYF | TGTGCCAGCAGCCTAAATCTACTACCCACAGATACGCAGTATTTT
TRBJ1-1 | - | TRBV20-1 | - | CSARENTEAFF | TGCAGTGCTAGAGAGAACACTGAAGCTTTCTTT
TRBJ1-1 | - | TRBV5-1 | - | CASSLTFTTEAFF | TGCGCCAGCAGCTTGACCTTCACCACTGAAGCTTTCTTT
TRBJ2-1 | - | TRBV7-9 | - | CASSLWTRDNEQFF | TGTGCCAGCAGCCTCTGGACCAGGGACAATGAGCAGTTCTTC
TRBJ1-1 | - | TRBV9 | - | CASSPRIAGNTEAFF | TGTGCCAGCAGCCCCCGGATTGCAGGGAACACTGAAGCTTTCTTT
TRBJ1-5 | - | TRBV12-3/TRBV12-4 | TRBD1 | CASSVDRGNQPQHF | TGTGCCAGCAGTGTGGACAGGGGAAATCAGCCCCAGCATTTT
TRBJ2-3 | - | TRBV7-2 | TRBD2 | CASSLGGTSGTDTQYF | TGTGCCAGCAGCTTAGGCGGGACTAGCGGTACAGATACGCAGTATTTT
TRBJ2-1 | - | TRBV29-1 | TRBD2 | CSVRGQGGYEQFF | TGCAGCGTCCGAGGTCAGGGAGGGTATGAGCAGTTCTTC